What follows describes a single T cell receptor (beta chain). 60 Vbeta and 13 Jbeta primers were used in PCR. TCRdb keeps only in-frame clones here, not all; method: immunoSEQ multiplex PCR. The sample lists 200,000 to 300,000 clones, roughly 81% occurring once. The sample belongs to a study of cytomegalovirus exposure and HLA in healthy donors. This receptor was identified in a woman aged 40 to 55 in good health and CMV-seropositive. Material for sequencing was PBMCs.

The CDR3 region has the DNA TGTGCCAGCAGCCTCCAGACAGGGGGAAACACTGAAGCTTTCTTT. Protein sequence: CASSLQTGGNTEAFF. V gene TRBV11-2 combines with J gene TRBJ1-1; TRBD1 matches at 9 bases. CDR3 length equals 15 residues. Germline assignment: CDR1 SGHAT and CDR2 FQNNGV. The V gene end was trimmed by 5 bases and the J gene end by 2 bases; junction bases not matched to a gene: 6.